The sequence of this T cell receptor beta chain was determined in a study of a mutant IDH1 vaccine in newly diagnosed glioma. Study-wide background: Former treatment meant radiotherapy, temozolomide, or both; the majority had gotten both. Findings and caveats of the study: Vaccine-induced immune responses were detected in around 93% of patients.

Notes on this clone: What it binds is unknown.

V was cut by 0 bases and J by 4 bases, with 12 bases left in between. Germline V gives CDR1 MNHEY, CDR2 SVGAGI. The CDR3 runs to 16 residues. Time point reported: week 35, safety follow-up. A 20-mer mutant IDH1 peptide at 300 ug was injected subcutaneously with topical imiquimod. Patients had eight vaccinations, in weeks 1, 3, 5, 7, 11, 15, 19 and 23. TCRdb keeps only in-frame clones here, not all; method: immunoSEQ multiplex PCR. The sample includes over 40,000 clones, 75% to 90% seen only once; the top ten take approximately 1.6%. The source is a man in his forties with glioma. Sequencing used PBMCs, obtained from a glioma patient whose treatment included an IDH1 peptide vaccine. The chain links TRBV6-5 to TRBJ2-2, with D unclear. The CDR3 DNA reads as TGTGCCAGCAGTTACTCCAGAGAACTTGGCACCGGGGAGCTGTTTTTT. Translation: CASSYSRELGTGELFF.